The clone carrying this T cell receptor beta chain was detected once. Its specificity is unknown. This entry is derived from a study of T cell responses to AZD1222 COVID-19 vaccine. Findings and limits, study-wide: The study sampled repertoires only after the peak T cell response.

TCRdb keeps only in-frame clones here, not all; method: immunoSEQ multiplex PCR. The table lists 80,000 or so clones, about 85% of them singletons. Germline-derived CDR1 and CDR2 are MDHEN and SYDVKM. The CDR3 has 15 amino acids. Trimming pared 2 bases from V and 4 bases from J, leaving 12 bases between. The chain joins TRBV28 to TRBJ1-3; the D gene is possibly TRBD1 (5 bases). Here the sequenced sample was peripheral blood, taken on day 0 of AZD1222 vaccination. The sequence was collected from an adult in good health. The chain's CDR3 is CASSLPQGLGNTIYF. The CDR3 DNA reads as TGTGCCAGCAGTTTACCCCAGGGTCTCGGAAACACCATATATTTT.